The present T cell receptor beta chain was sequenced within a study of blood T cells in healthy people across ages. This clonotype was counted at least ten times. Antigen specificity is unknown. Overall study findings and caveats: One million T cells yielded diversity estimates that were considered underestimates.

Next came a second PCR, run for about 6 to 12 cycles, which used a sample-barcoded 5' primer along with a J-beta primer mix. Via MiXCR, TCRdb re-called the 5' RACE reads, giving one row per CDR3 protein. Here the sample spans fewer than 750,000 distinct CDR3 sequences, 52% being singletons. The total RNA that was extracted per sample amounted to at least 5 micrograms. This receptor was taken from a woman older than 75 in good health. The sample consisted of blood.

The CDR3, as DNA: TGTGCCAGCAGTTTAGGACAGGGATTCCCTAGCACAGATACGCAGTATTTT. Its translation: CASSLGQGFPSTDTQYF. This chain joins TRBV28 and TRBJ2-3; 8 bases map to TRBD1. Trimming cost V 2 bases and J 0 bases; bases outside gene matches: 7. This CDR3 region has 17 residues. Per the germline V gene, CDR1 is MDHEN and CDR2 is SYDVKM.